This T cell receptor (beta chain) came from a study of CD8+CD57+ T cells in acquired aplastic anemia (dated by TCRdb to the late 2010s). At the level of the whole study: A mean of approximately 3 ug of DNA, ranging from roughly 0.18 to 30 ug, was extracted from sorted CD4+ and CD8+ cells. Healthy donor samples averaged roughly 9.9 million reads for CD4+ and 11 million to 14 million for CD8+ cells. General findings and caveats noted by the study authors: No significant difference in CD8+ Simpson's diversity was found between patients and healthy controls (P=0.060). Around 28 CD8+ CDR3 sequences were found to be shared between patients and controls, but these sequences appeared to be highly expressed in patients and within the immunodominant clones of the patients.

Profiling of TCR beta VDJ combinations and CDR3 sequences used genomic DNA as the template. An Illumina HiSeq 2000 was used for TCR repertoire sequencing. Processing in the source paper ran as follows. Repertoire assessment relied on Simpson's diversity index, CDR3 size and DJ length profiles, and TRBV/TRBJ rearrangement plots. The immunodominant clone was defined as the most abundant DNA sequence in deep sequencing data. CDR3 amino acid sequences were screened for sharing across subjects and compared with published repertoires and the VDJdb database. The raw public reads went through TCRdb reprocessing: fastp at Q25, MiXCR clone calling, in-frame beta chains kept. A single entry per CDR3 protein holds the most common genes and DNA from its merged rows. The V and J calls and clone size are TCRdb's, not the authors'. Across this sample there are 30,000 to 40,000 distinct CDR3 sequences, with 76% seen only once. Of the sample, about 20% falls within the top ten clones.

V and J lose 1 base and 6 bases, and a span of 19 bases separates them. CDR1 is given as KGHDR and CDR2 as SFDVKD, both from the germline V gene. The CDR3 runs 17 residues from the cysteine to the phenylalanine. CDR3 DNA is the only sequence kept; it has 51 bases, read in frame from the first base. Of note for this clonotype: Its cognate antigen has yet to be identified. Base quality data are lacking; no much larger clone is found one base away.

In this study, sorted CD4+ and CD8+ T cells from the blood of healthy subjects and of severe aplastic anemia patients had their TCR repertoires deep-sequenced. Ficoll-Paque density gradient centrifugation was used to isolate peripheral blood mononuclear cells. CD4+ and CD8+ T cells were sorted by FACS or magnetic beads before DNA extraction. This receptor was obtained from a human donor in good health, serving as a control. The specimen sequenced was sorted CD4+, CD8+, or CD8+CD57+ T cells (not recorded which) from PBMCs. In this chain, TRBV24-1 is recombined with TRBJ2-3; TRBD1 could be the D gene, as 5 bases match. CDR3 reads: CATSDFNTRVMRDTQYF. The nucleotides are TGTGCCACCAGTGATTTCAATACCAGGGTGATGAGGGATACGCAGTATTTT.